Below, 20 T cell receptor beta chains from the same sample are listed, as sequenced in a study of T cells after posttransplantation cyclophosphamide. Clones were read by immunoSEQ multiplex PCR, and TCRdb kept only the in-frame ones, dropping some. This table holds about 6,900 clones, more than 95% found once. The sample taken for sequencing was naive CD8+ T cells sorted from PBMCs. The origin of the receptors is a woman between 25 and 40 years old in good health and a related stem cell transplant donor.

The chain employs TRBV23-1 and TRBJ1-1; weak D call: TRBD1 (6 bases). TRBV23-1 is an ORF; its function is uncertain. V shed 8 bases and J shed 4 bases, with 8 bases lying between them. The CDR3 covers 11 residues. The CDR3 DNA follows: TGCGCCAGCGGGGGGGCCACTGAAGCTTTCTTT. Residues: CASGGATEAFF.

The chain carries TRBV9 and TRBJ1-2; TRBD1 matches at 10 bases. The germline gives CDR1 SGDLS, CDR2 YYNGEE. Trimming at V came to 3 bases and at J to 2 bases, leaving 7 bases not matched to a gene. CDR3 size: 16 residues. The CDR3 loop reads CASSDGTGEVNYGYTF. The CDR3, as DNA: TGTGCCAGCAGCGATGGGACAGGGGAGGTGAACTATGGCTACACCTTC.

This clone was seen a single time. The rearrangement uses TRBV28 and TRBJ2-7, with D possibly matching TRBD1 (6 bases). V lost 3 bases and J lost 10, with 13 bases in between. This CDR3 contains 12 residues. Germline lookup yields CDR1 MDHEN and CDR2 SYDVKM. CDR3 in amino acids: CASSFAGQFQYF. CDR3 nucleotide sequence: TGTGCCAGCAGTTTTGCAGGACAGTTTCAGTACTTC.

V gene TRBV5-6 combines with J gene TRBJ1-2, with D perhaps TRBD1 (6 bases). Trimming removed 6 bases from V and 8 bases from J, with 17 bases in between. The CDR3 totals 13 residues. The germline V gene has CDR1 SGHDT and CDR2 YYEEEE. CDR3 sequence: CASTSRWGLGYTF. The CDR3 DNA is TGTGCCAGCACCTCTCGGTGGGGGCTAGGCTACACCTTC.

The chain employs TRBV7-2 and TRBJ2-4, with 10 bases that match TRBD2. Trimming cost V 3 bases and J 9 bases; bases outside gene matches: 11. The CDR3 length is 16 residues. CDR1 is SGHTA and CDR2 is FQGNSA in the germline V gene. The CDR3 here is CASSFHERGGRGIQYF. Here the CDR3 DNA reads TGTGCCAGCAGCTTCCACGAGCGGGGGGGCCGCGGCATTCAGTACTTC.

The chain employs TRBV4-1 and TRBJ2-1; 8 bases fit TRBD1. Trimming at V came to 6 bases and at J to 0 bases, leaving 10 bases not matched to a gene. This CDR3 has 17 amino acids. Germline values: CDR1 MGHRA, CDR2 YSYEKL. This CDR3 is CASRLWTGRSSYNEQFF. CDR3 bases: TGCGCCAGCAGATTATGGACAGGGCGAAGCTCCTACAATGAGCAGTTCTTC.

This rearrangement joins TRBV5-4 to TRBJ1-2; D call uncertain. This CDR3 spans 16 amino acids. CDR1 and CDR2 from the germline V gene are SGHNT and YYREEE (reference sequence). Trimming left V 7 bases short and J 5 bases short, with 24 bases between. The CDR3 loop is CASCLSVPGKTYGYTF. The DNA for the CDR3 is TGTGCCAGCTGTTTGTCCGTACCAGGAAAGACATATGGCTACACCTTC.

The V call is TRBV4-2, the J call TRBJ1-2, with D hard to call. V gave up 0 bases and J gave up 0 bases, with 14 bases separating them. The CDR3 totals 17 residues. Germline V gene lookup returns CDR1 LGHNA and CDR2 YNFKEQ. The CDR3 DNA is TGTGCCAGCAGCCAAGATCCAGGAATACATTCTAACTATGGCTACACCTTC. Residues: CASSQDPGIHSNYGYTF.

The V gene is TRBV27, the J gene TRBJ2-5, with unresolved D. Germline V gives CDR1 MNHEY, CDR2 SMNVEV (reference sequence). The CDR3 has 14 amino acids. Trimming shortened V by 5 bases and J by 2 bases, and 12 bases separated the two germline ends. The CDR3 reads CASSPAEPQETQYF. In nucleotides, the CDR3 is TGTGCCAGCAGTCCGGCGGAACCGCAAGAGACCCAGTACTTC.

In the case of this clone: Other DNA sequences in this sample translate to the same CDR3. The V call is TRBV7-2, the J call TRBJ1-6, with D possibly TRBD1 on 6 matching bases. Germline V gene data show CDR1 as SGHTA and CDR2 as FQGNSA. This CDR3 is 18 amino acids long. Trimming took off 2 bases at V and 3 bases at J, with 17 bases between the two ends. The CDR3, as DNA: TGTGCCAGCAGCTTAATGCCCCCAGGGGTCCTCTATAATTCACCCCTCCACTTT. As protein: CASSLMPPGVLYNSPLHF.

V usage is TRBV27 and J usage is TRBJ2-1; a weak D match, TRBD2 (7 bases). The CDR3 has 17 amino acids. Germline lookup yields CDR1 MNHEY and CDR2 SMNVEV (reference sequence). Trimming stripped 2 bases from V and 0 bases from J, with 14 bases between. The CDR3 DNA is TGTGCCAGCAGTTTAAAGGAGGCGGGGGCCTCCTACAATGAGCAGTTCTTC. Protein product: CASSLKEAGASYNEQFF.

J is TRBJ2-7 and V is TRBV7-2, with D unclear. CDR1 and CDR2 (germline): SGHTA, FQGNSA. Deletions cut 4 bases from V and 4 bases from J, with 8 bases between. The CDR3 extends over 12 amino acids. CDR3 sequence reads: CASSSTRYEQYF. CDR3 nucleotides: TGTGCCAGCAGCTCTACGAGGTACGAGCAGTACTTC.

CDR3: CASSLGGQGVDEQFF. The CDR3 nucleotides are TGTGCCAGCAGCTTAGGGGGACAGGGGGTCGATGAGCAGTTCTTC. The rearrangement links TRBV7-9 to TRBJ2-1, with 11 nucleotides matching TRBD1. The CDR3 runs to 15 residues. V trimming: 1 base; J trimming: 8 bases; junction bases outside the gene matches: 4. Germline CDR1 is SEHNR and CDR2 is FQNEAQ (reference sequence).

The rearrangement uses TRBV27 and TRBJ1-1, with D tentatively TRBD1 (6 bases). The CDR3 runs to 13 residues. Germline assignment: CDR1 MNHEY and CDR2 SMNVEV (reference sequence). Trimming stripped 6 bases from V and 1 base from J, with 9 bases between. CDR3 sequence reads: CASSRQANTEAFF. CDR3 DNA: TGTGCCAGCAGCCGACAGGCGAACACTGAAGCTTTCTTT.

V gene TRBV7-3 combines with J gene TRBJ2-3, with 8 positions matching TRBD2. The germline gives CDR1 SGHTA, CDR2 FQGTGA. This CDR3 is built from 15 residues. J was trimmed by 2 bases and V by 5 bases; bases with no gene match: 6. CDR3 sequence (DNA): TGTGCCAGCAGCCCCACCGGGGGGGTCACAGATACGCAGTATTTT. Protein: CASSPTGGVTDTQYF.

The chain carries TRBV7-2 and TRBJ2-5, with D possibly TRBD1 on 5 matching bases. V lost 2 bases, J lost 1 base, and 8 bases lay in between. The germline CDR1 and CDR2 sequences are SGHTA and FQGNSA. This CDR3 has 14 amino acids. The CDR3 DNA reads TGTGCCAGCAGCTTAAACAGGCGCCAAGAGACCCAGTACTTC. It specifies CASSLNRRQETQYF.

This clone was observed once. This chain links TRBV5-1 with TRBJ1-2; D possibly corresponds to TRBD1 (5 bases). The germline CDR1 and CDR2 sequences are SGHRS and YFSETQ. V lost 2 bases and J 3 bases, leaving 14 bases between the germline ends. The CDR3 is 15 amino acids. This chain's CDR3 is CASSFYPGVDYGYTF. The CDR3 region has the DNA TGCGCCAGCAGCTTTTACCCGGGGGTAGACTATGGCTACACCTTC.

The chain joins TRBV4-1 to TRBJ1-6; 7 nucleotides line up with TRBD1. CDR3 size: 13 residues. Germline lookup yields CDR1 MGHRA and CDR2 YSYEKL. V was pared by 1 base and J by 10 bases, with 1 base of the junction left unmatched. This CDR3 reads CASSQGQGSPLHF. In DNA form, the CDR3 reads TGCGCCAGCAGCCAAGGACAGGGATCACCCCTCCACTTT.

This chain links TRBV19 with TRBJ1-5; D call uncertain. The length of the CDR3 is 14 residues. V dropped 7 bases and J dropped 0 bases, with 10 bases sitting between them. Germline assignment: CDR1 LNHDA and CDR2 SQIVND (reference sequence). The CDR3 sequence is CASTLTYSNQPQHF. The CDR3 bases are TGTGCCAGTACCCTTACATATAGCAATCAGCCCCAGCATTTT.

This chain connects TRBV5-1 to TRBJ2-7; TRBD1 matches 9 bases. Germline loops: CDR1 SGHRS, CDR2 YFSETQ. Trimming removed 4 bases from V and 3 bases from J; junction bases left unmatched: 5. The CDR3 sequence is 14 residues long. The CDR3 DNA sequence: TGCGCCAGCAGCGAGGGACAGGGTATCTACGAGCAGTACTTC. The encoded protein is CASSEGQGIYEQYF.